These T cell receptor beta chains were read from a single sample in a study of T cell responses to AZD1222 COVID-19 vaccine. Using immunoSEQ multiplex PCR, the repertoire was profiled, and TCRdb retains in-frame clones only, with some absent. The sample shows 95,000 to 130,000 clones, 80% to 90% of them seen only once. The sample was peripheral blood, taken on day 0 of AZD1222 vaccination. The receptors come from an adult in good health. The CDR3 runs from the conserved cysteine through the conserved F or W. The order of the fields is clone size, V gene, J gene, D gene, CDR3 protein, CDR3 DNA. The D gene is left open where the match is weak. For some rows the clone size is stated as once, few or many, or as a class when expanded; others skip it.

clone size: -; V gene: TRBV6-1; J gene: TRBJ2-1; D gene: -; CDR3 protein: CASSEKGSGGRQYNEQFF; CDR3 DNA: TGTGCCAGCAGTGAAAAGGGGTCGGGGGGCCGGCAGTACAATGAGCAGTTCTTC
clone size: few; V gene: TRBV7-2; J gene: TRBJ1-2; D gene: TRBD1; CDR3 protein: CASSLGQGGDGYTF; CDR3 DNA: TGTGCCAGCAGCTTAGGACAGGGTGGTGATGGCTACACCTTC
clone size: -; V gene: TRBV5-1; J gene: TRBJ1-3; D gene: -; CDR3 protein: CASSSGGSLASGNTIYF; CDR3 DNA: TGCGCCAGCAGCTCGGGAGGCTCCCTTGCCTCTGGAAACACCATATATTTT
clone size: many; V gene: TRBV28; J gene: TRBJ1-3; D gene: -; CDR3 protein: CASSFRPNTIYF; CDR3 DNA: TGTGCCAGCAGTTTTCGTCCGAACACCATATATTTT
clone size: once; V gene: TRBV3-1/TRBV3-2; J gene: TRBJ1-2; D gene: -; CDR3 protein: CASSQGPGAGDYYGYTF; CDR3 DNA: TGTGCCAGCAGCCAAGGGCCAGGGGCAGGGGATTACTATGGCTACACCTTC
clone size: -; V gene: TRBV7-6; J gene: TRBJ1-1; D gene: -; CDR3 protein: CASSDPGTEAFF; CDR3 DNA: TGTGCCAGCAGCGATCCCGGCACTGAAGCTTTCTTT
clone size: -; V gene: TRBV6-2/TRBV6-3; J gene: TRBJ2-1; D gene: TRBD2; CDR3 protein: CASNPNGWRLADNEQFF; CDR3 DNA: TGTGCCAGCAACCCAAACGGGTGGAGACTAGCGGACAATGAGCAGTTCTTC
clone size: -; V gene: TRBV12-3/TRBV12-4; J gene: TRBJ2-1; D gene: TRBD2; CDR3 protein: CASTSGLLNEQFF; CDR3 DNA: TGTGCCAGCACTAGCGGGTTGCTCAATGAGCAGTTCTTC
clone size: once; V gene: TRBV18; J gene: TRBJ2-1; D gene: TRBD1; CDR3 protein: CASSPYRPGQGYNEQFF; CDR3 DNA: TGTGCCAGCTCACCCTATCGTCCGGGACAGGGTTACAATGAGCAGTTCTTC
clone size: -; V gene: TRBV7-9; J gene: TRBJ2-7; D gene: TRBD1; CDR3 protein: CASSARDRQTYEQYF; CDR3 DNA: TGTGCCAGCAGCGCCCGGGACAGGCAAACCTACGAGCAGTACTTC
clone size: -; V gene: TRBV28; J gene: TRBJ2-5; D gene: TRBD2; CDR3 protein: CASSLFPAGEPETQYF; CDR3 DNA: TGTGCCAGCAGTTTATTCCCAGCGGGGGAGCCCGAGACCCAGTACTTC
clone size: -; V gene: TRBV7-9; J gene: TRBJ2-6; D gene: -; CDR3 protein: CASSLAGANVLTF; CDR3 DNA: TGTGCCAGCAGCTTAGCCGGGGCCAACGTCCTGACTTTC
clone size: -; V gene: TRBV6-5; J gene: TRBJ1-2; D gene: TRBD1; CDR3 protein: CASSRNRGYGYTF; CDR3 DNA: TGTGCCAGCAGCAGAAACAGGGGCTATGGCTACACCTTC
clone size: once; V gene: TRBV4-2; J gene: TRBJ1-2; D gene: TRBD1; CDR3 protein: CASSQTGQAYYGYTF; CDR3 DNA: TGTGCCAGCAGCCAGACCGGACAGGCCTACTATGGCTACACCTTC
clone size: -; V gene: TRBV12-3/TRBV12-4; J gene: TRBJ1-2; D gene: -; CDR3 protein: CASSLEAGAGYTF; CDR3 DNA: TGTGCCAGCAGTTTAGAGGCTGGGGCTGGCTACACCTTC
clone size: -; V gene: TRBV5-4; J gene: TRBJ2-1; D gene: TRBD2; CDR3 protein: CASSKSGGGYNEQFF; CDR3 DNA: TGTGCCAGCAGCAAAAGCGGGGGGGGATACAATGAGCAGTTCTTC
clone size: once; V gene: TRBV7-9; J gene: TRBJ2-7; D gene: -; CDR3 protein: CASSSPTSYEQYF; CDR3 DNA: TGTGCCAGCAGCTCCCCGACCTCCTACGAGCAGTACTTC
clone size: -; V gene: TRBV7-2; J gene: TRBJ1-2; D gene: -; CDR3 protein: CASSLGQNYGYTF; CDR3 DNA: TGTGCCAGCAGCTTAGGACAGAACTATGGCTACACCTTC
clone size: -; V gene: TRBV7-2; J gene: TRBJ2-7; D gene: -; CDR3 protein: CASSLEWGPHYEQYF; CDR3 DNA: TGTGCCAGCAGCTTAGAGTGGGGACCGCACTACGAGCAGTACTTC
clone size: -; V gene: TRBV28; J gene: TRBJ1-1; D gene: -; CDR3 protein: CASRPHQGGATEAFF; CDR3 DNA: TGTGCCAGCAGGCCTCATCAAGGAGGGGCCACTGAAGCTTTCTTT
clone size: -; V gene: TRBV11-3; J gene: TRBJ2-7; D gene: TRBD2; CDR3 protein: CASSLESGEGPYEQYF; CDR3 DNA: TGTGCCAGCAGCTTAGAATCGGGGGAGGGCCCCTACGAGCAGTACTTC
clone size: -; V gene: TRBV7-2; J gene: TRBJ1-4; D gene: TRBD1; CDR3 protein: CASSANRGPNEKLFF; CDR3 DNA: TGTGCCAGCAGCGCCAACAGGGGGCCTAATGAAAAACTGTTTTTT
clone size: -; V gene: TRBV9; J gene: TRBJ2-2; D gene: TRBD2; CDR3 protein: CASSVGLAVNTGELFF; CDR3 DNA: TGTGCCAGCAGCGTAGGGCTAGCGGTGAACACCGGGGAGCTGTTTTTT
clone size: once; V gene: TRBV6-1; J gene: TRBJ1-1; D gene: TRBD1; CDR3 protein: CASSVRDRGLSSTEAFF; CDR3 DNA: TGTGCCAGCAGTGTTCGGGACAGGGGGCTCAGTTCCACTGAAGCTTTCTTT